The T cell receptor beta chain under discussion was sequenced for a study of monozygotic twins with inflammatory bowel disease. cDNA was produced in eight separate reactions per sample. Researchers put TCRalpha and TCRbeta cDNA through two nested PCRs lasting approximately 16 and 9 cycles. TCRdb re-called the 5' RACE reads; every CDR3 protein appears as one record, without DNA. The sample totals about 85,000 distinct CDR3 sequences. CDR3 length: 16 amino acids. From germline, CDR1 is SGHRS and CDR2 YFSETQ. Sequences were obtained from blood. V is TRBV5-1 and J is TRBJ2-3; without DNA, the TCRdb call of TRBD1 cannot be checked. The TCR was taken from a human donor with ulcerative colitis or Crohn's disease, or a healthy co-twin of an affected twin (not recorded which). CDR3 sequence: CASSLLGGDSTDTQYF.